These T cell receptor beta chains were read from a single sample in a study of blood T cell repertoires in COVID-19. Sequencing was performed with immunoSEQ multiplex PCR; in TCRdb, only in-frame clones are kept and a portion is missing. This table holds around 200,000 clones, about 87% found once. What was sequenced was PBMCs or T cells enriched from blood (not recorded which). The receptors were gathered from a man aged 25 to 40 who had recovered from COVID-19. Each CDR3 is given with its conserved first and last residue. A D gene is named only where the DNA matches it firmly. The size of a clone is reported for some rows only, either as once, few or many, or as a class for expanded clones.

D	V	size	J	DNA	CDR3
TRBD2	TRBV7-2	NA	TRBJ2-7	TGTGCCAGCAGCTTTAGCGGGATAGTGTACGAGCAGTACTTC	CASSFSGIVYEQYF
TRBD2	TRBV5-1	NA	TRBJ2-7	TGCGCCAGCAGCTTTTTGGGAGGGGACGAGCAGTACTTC	CASSFLGGDEQYF
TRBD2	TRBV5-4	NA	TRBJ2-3	TGTGCCAGCAGCTTGGTCCTCCTTCCTTCGCGGGAGTTCGCAGATACGCAGTATTTT	CASSLVLLPSREFADTQYF
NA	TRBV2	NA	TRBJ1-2	TGTGCCAGCAGTGAAGCTGTCAATAGCGGCGAGGGCTACACCTTC	CASSEAVNSGEGYTF
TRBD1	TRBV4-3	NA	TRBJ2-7	TGCGCCAGCAGCCAAGGCACAGGGGCCACCTACGAGCAGTACTTC	CASSQGTGATYEQYF
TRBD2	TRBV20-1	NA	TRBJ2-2	TGCAGTGCTAGTCCCGGGGGGAGCGGGAGTCGAACCGGGGAGCTGTTTTTT	CSASPGGSGSRTGELFF
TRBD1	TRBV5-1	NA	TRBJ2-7	TGCGCCAGCAGCCGGACAGGGGACTACGAGCAGTACTTC	CASSRTGDYEQYF
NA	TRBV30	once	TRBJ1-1	TGTGCCTGGAGTCTCCTGGAAGGGGCGAACACTGAAGCTTTCTTT	CAWSLLEGANTEAFF
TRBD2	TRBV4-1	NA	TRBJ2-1	TGCGCCAGCAGCCAAGATCCAAGGACTAGCGGGAGCCATGAGCAGTTCTTC	CASSQDPRTSGSHEQFF
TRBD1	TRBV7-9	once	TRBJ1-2	TGTGCCAGCAGCCTGGACAGGGCTGGTGGCTACACCTTC	CASSLDRAGGYTF
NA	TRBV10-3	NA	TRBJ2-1	TGTGCCATCAGTGTTCCCTCCCAGGGTAATGAGCAGTTCTTC	CAISVPSQGNEQFF
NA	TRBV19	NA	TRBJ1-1	TGTGCCAGCAGGGATTGGGACACTGAAGCTTTCTTT	CASRDWDTEAFF
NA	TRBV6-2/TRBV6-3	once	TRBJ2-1	TGTGCCAGCAGTTCCTGGGACACCCCCGAGGGGAATGAGCAGTTCTTC	CASSSWDTPEGNEQFF
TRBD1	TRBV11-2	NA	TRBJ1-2	TGTGCCAGCAGCTTTTATTACCGGGACAGGGGGCGCCGTGGCTACACCTTC	CASSFYYRDRGRRGYTF
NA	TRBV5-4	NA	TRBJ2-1	TGTGCCAGCAGCTCCCAGGTGTGGGGCGCGCCCTACAATGAGCAGTTCTTC	CASSSQVWGAPYNEQFF
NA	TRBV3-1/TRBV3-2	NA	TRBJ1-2	TGTGCCAGCAGCCGACACCAGAAGAACTATGGCTACACCTTC	CASSRHQKNYGYTF
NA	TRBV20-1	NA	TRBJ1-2	TGCAGTGCTAGTCCCGTCACAGCTTATGGCTACACCTTC	CSASPVTAYGYTF
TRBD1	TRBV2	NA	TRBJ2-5	TGTGCCAGCAGTTGGACAGGATTAGGGGAGACCCAGTACTTC	CASSWTGLGETQYF
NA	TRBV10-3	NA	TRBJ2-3	TGTGCCATCAGTGTATCGGGGGGCAAGACAGATACGCAGTATTTT	CAISVSGGKTDTQYF
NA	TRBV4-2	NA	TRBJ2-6	TGTGCCAGCAGCCAGCTTAGGGGGTCTGGGGCCAACGTCCTGACTTTC	CASSQLRGSGANVLTF
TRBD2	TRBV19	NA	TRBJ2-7	TGTGCCAGTAGCCCAAGCGGGATAGACTCCTACGAGCAGTACTTC	CASSPSGIDSYEQYF
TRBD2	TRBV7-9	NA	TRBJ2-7	TGTGCCAGCAGCTTAGTCGTGGCTAGCGGGAGCTACGAGCAGTACTTC	CASSLVVASGSYEQYF
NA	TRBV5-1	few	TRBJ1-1	TGCGCCACCTCTCCGGGGCAGGGGATTGCTGAAGCTTTCTTT	CATSPGQGIAEAFF
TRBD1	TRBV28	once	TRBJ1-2	TGTGCCAGCAGGGGTTATACAGGGGCCTTTCACCTGAGCTATGGCTACACCTTC	CASRGYTGAFHLSYGYTF
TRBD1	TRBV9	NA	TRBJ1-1	TGTGCCAGCAGCCCCCGGACAGGGGGCCGGATCGCGAACACTGAAGCTTTCTTT	CASSPRTGGRIANTEAFF
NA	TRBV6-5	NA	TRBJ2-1	TGTGCCAGCAGTTACGGACAAAACAATGAGCAGTTCTTC	CASSYGQNNEQFF